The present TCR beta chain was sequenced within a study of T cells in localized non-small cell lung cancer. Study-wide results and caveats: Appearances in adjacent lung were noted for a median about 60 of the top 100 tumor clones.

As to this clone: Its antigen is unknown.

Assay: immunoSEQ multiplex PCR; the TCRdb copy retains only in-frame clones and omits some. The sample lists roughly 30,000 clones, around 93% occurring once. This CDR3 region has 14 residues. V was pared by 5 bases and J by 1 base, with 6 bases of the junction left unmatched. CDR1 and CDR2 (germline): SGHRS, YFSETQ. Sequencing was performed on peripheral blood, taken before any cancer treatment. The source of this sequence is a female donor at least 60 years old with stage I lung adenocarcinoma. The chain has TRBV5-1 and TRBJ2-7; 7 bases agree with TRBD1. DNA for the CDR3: TGCGCCAGCAGGGCACAGGGGATATCCTACGAGCAGTACTTC. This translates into CASRAQGISYEQYF.